This T cell receptor beta chain comes out of a study of beta chain features in type 1 diabetes. Study-level results: Shorter TCRB CDR3s, moderately but significantly so, were found in Type 1 diabetes patients in all four CD4+ subsets. Whatever favoring of shorter templates PCR might show would apply equally to patients and controls.

The authors sorted CD4+ naive, central memory, regulatory and stem cell-like memory cells via CD45RO/CCR7/CD25/CD127/CD95/CD27. All of the isolated RNA was reverse transcribed, so expressed TCRB transcripts were sequenced. Measured with immunoSEQ multiplex PCR; TCRdb has only the in-frame clones, and not every one. The sample records a few hundred thousand clones, roughly 13% being singletons. Concerning this clone: What it binds is unknown.

The CDR3 is made up of 13 amino acids. Between the trimmed V and J ends, which lost 2 bases and 2 bases, there was a span of 7 bases. CDR1 is SGHDT, CDR2 YYEEEE, per germline. The sequenced sample was naive CD4+ T cells from blood. This sequence joins TRBV5-6 and TRBJ1-2, with no clear D. The origin of this receptor is a woman aged 18-29 years with type 1 diabetes. CDR3 nucleotides: TGTGCCAGCAGCTTTTCGGAGAACTATGGCTACACCTTC. Amino acids: CASSFSENYGYTF.